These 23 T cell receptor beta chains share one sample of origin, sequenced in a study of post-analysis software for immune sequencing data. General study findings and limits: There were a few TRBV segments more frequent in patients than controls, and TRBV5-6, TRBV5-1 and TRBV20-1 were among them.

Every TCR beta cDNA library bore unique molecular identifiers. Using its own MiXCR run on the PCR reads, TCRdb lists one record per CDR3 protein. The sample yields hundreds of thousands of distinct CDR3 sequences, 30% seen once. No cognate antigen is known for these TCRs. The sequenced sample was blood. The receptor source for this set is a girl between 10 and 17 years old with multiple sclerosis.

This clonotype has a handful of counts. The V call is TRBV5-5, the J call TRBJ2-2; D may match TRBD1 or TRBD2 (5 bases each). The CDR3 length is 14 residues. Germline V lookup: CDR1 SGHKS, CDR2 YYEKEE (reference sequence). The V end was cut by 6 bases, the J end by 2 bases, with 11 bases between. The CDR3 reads CASIRDANTGELFF. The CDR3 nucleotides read TGTGCCAGCATCCGGGACGCCAACACCGGGGAGCTGTTTTTT.

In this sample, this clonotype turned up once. CDR3 nucleotide sequence: TGCAGTGCTAGGACGTGGGGGGGCCCGGATACGCAGTATTTT. Translating it yields CSARTWGGPDTQYF. The chain joins TRBV20-1 to TRBJ2-3, with a weak D call TRBD2 (7 bases). V lost 3 bases to trimming and J lost 6 bases, with 16 bases between them. Germline CDR1 reads DFQATT; CDR2 reads SNEGSKA (reference sequence). The CDR3 runs 14 residues.

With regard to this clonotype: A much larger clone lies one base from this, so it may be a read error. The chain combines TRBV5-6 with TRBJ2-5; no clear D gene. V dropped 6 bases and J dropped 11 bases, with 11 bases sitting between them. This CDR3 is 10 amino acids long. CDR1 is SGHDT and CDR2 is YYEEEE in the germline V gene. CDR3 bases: TGTGCCAGCAAAGGCGATGAGCAGTACTTC. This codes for CASKGDEQYF.

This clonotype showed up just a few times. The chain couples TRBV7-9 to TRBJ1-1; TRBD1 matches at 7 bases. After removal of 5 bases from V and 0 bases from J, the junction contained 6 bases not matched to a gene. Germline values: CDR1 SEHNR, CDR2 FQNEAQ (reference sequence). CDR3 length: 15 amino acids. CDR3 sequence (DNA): TGTGCCAGCAGCCCCCTACAGGGGATGAACACTGAAGCTTTCTTT. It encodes CASSPLQGMNTEAFF. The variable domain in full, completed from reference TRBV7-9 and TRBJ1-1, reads DTGVSQNPRHKITKRGQNVTFRCDPISEHNRLYWYRQTLGQGPEFLTYFQNEAQLEKSRLLSDRFSAERPKGSFSTLEIQRTEQGDSAMYLCASSPLQGMNTEAFFGQGTRLTVV.

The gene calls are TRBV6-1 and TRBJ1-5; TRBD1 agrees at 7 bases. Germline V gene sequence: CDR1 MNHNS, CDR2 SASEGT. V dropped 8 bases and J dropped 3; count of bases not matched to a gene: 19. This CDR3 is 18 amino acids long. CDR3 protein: CASGQYSGTAGANQPQHF. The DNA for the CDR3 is TGTGCCAGCGGCCAATATTCTGGGACAGCCGGGGCCAATCAGCCCCAGCATTTT.

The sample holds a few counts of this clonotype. CDR3 in DNA: TGTGCCACCAGTCCGACTAGCCTCGAGACCCAGTACTTC. Its protein is CATSPTSLETQYF. This chain uses TRBV15 with TRBJ2-5; 7 bases map to TRBD2. Germline-derived CDR1 and CDR2 are LNHNV and YYDKDF (reference sequence). The CDR3 extends over 13 amino acids. Trimming cost V 6 bases and J 5 bases; bases outside gene matches: 6.

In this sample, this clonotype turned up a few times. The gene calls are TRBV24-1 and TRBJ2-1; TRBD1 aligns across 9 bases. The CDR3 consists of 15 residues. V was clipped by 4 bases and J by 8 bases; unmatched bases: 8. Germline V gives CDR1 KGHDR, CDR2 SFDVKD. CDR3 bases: TGTGCCACCAGTGAGGGGACAGGGCGCCCGGATGAGCAGTTCTTC. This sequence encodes CATSEGTGRPDEQFF.

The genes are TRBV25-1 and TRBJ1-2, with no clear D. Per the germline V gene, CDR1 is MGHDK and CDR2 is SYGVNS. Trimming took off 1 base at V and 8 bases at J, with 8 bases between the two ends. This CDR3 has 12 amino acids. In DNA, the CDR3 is TGTGCCAGCAGTGAATTTGTGCGGGGCTACACCTTC. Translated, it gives CASSEFVRGYTF.

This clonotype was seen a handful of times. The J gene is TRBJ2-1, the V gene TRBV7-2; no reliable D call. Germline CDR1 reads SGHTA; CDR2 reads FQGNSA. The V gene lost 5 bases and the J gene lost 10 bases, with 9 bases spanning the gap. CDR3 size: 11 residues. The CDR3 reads CASSPLVEQFF. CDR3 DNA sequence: TGTGCCAGCAGCCCTCTAGTAGAGCAGTTCTTC.

CDR3 in amino acids: CASREWTAMNTEAFF. CDR3 nucleotide sequence: TGCGCCAGCAGGGAATGGACAGCCATGAACACTGAAGCTTTCTTT. The chain recombines TRBV5-1 with TRBJ1-1, with D possibly TRBD1 on 6 matching bases. The ends were cut back, 5 bases at V and 0 bases at J, with 14 bases in the middle. The CDR3 is 15 residues long. CDR1 and CDR2 from the germline V gene are SGHRS and YFSETQ.

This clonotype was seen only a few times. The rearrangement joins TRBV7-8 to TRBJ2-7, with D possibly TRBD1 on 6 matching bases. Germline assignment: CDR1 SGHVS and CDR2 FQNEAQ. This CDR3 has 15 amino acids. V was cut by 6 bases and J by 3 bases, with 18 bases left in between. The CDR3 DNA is TGTGCCAGCAGTCAGGACAGCGGAGGCGGCTACGAGCAGTACTTC. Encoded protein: CASSQDSGGGYEQYF. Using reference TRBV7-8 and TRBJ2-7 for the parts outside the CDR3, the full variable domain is GAGVSQSPRYKVAKRGQDVALRCDPISGHVSLFWYQQALGQGPEFLTYFQNEAQLDKSGLPSDRFFAERPEGSVSTLKIQRTQQEDSAVYLCASSQDSGGGYEQYFGPGTRLTVT.

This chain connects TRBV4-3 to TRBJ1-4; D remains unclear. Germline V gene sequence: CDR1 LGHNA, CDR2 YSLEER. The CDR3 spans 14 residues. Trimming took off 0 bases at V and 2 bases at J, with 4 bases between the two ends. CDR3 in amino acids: CASSQDATNEKLFF. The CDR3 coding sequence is TGCGCCAGCAGCCAAGATGCGACTAATGAAAAACTGTTTTTT.

This chain's CDR3 is CASSPQGYSYNEQFF. The DNA of the CDR3 is TGTGCCAGCAGCCCACAGGGGTACTCCTACAATGAGCAGTTCTTC. This sequence joins TRBV7-6 and TRBJ2-1; 7 positions agree with TRBD1. This CDR3 has 15 residues. Per germline, CDR1 SGHVS and CDR2 FNYEAQ. V lost 5 bases to trimming and J lost 0 bases; unmatched junction nucleotides: 4.

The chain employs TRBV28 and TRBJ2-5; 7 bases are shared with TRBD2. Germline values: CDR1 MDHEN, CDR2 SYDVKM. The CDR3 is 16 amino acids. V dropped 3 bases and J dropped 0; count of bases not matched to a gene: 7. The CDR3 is CASSFWDYPDQETQYF. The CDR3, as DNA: TGTGCCAGCAGTTTCTGGGACTACCCCGACCAAGAGACCCAGTACTTC.

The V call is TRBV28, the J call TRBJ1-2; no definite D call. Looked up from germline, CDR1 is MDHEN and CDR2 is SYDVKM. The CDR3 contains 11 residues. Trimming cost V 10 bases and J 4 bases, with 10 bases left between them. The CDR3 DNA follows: TGTGCCACCTTAGTGAGCTATGGCTACACCTTC. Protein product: CATLVSYGYTF.

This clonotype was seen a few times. The CDR3 nucleotides read TGTGCCAGCAGCCTCTCAGGAGAACCCCAGCATTTT. Protein sequence: CASSLSGEPQHF. The chain employs TRBV7-9 and TRBJ1-5; D remains unclear. The CDR3 runs 12 residues. Trimming took 5 bases from V and 10 from J, leaving 12 bases between them. Germline V lookup: CDR1 SEHNR, CDR2 FQNEAQ (reference sequence).

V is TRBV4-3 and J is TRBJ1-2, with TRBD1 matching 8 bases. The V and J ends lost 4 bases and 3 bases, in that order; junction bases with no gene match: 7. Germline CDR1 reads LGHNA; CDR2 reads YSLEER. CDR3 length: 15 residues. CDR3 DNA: TGCGCCAGCAGCCCCGGACAGGGATCCCACTATGGCTACACCTTC. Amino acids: CASSPGQGSHYGYTF.

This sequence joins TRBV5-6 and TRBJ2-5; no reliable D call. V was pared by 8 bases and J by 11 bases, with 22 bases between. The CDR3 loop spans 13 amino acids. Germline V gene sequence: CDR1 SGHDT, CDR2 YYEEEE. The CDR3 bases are TGTGCCAGTTCCCGGGCCACCCCCAATGAGCAGTACTTC. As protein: CASSRATPNEQYF.

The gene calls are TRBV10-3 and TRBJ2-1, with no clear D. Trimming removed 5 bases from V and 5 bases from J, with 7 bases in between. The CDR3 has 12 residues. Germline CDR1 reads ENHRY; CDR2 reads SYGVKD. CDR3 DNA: TGTGCCATCAGTCTAAAGGACAATGAGCAGTTCTTC. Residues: CAISLKDNEQFF.

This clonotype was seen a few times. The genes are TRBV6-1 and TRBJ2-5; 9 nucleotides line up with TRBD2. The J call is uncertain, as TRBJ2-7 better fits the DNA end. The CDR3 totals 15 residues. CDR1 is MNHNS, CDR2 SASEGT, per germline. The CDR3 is CASSELAGASPEQYF. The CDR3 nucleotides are TGTGCCAGCAGTGAATTAGCGGGAGCCTCCCCCGAGCAGTACTTC.

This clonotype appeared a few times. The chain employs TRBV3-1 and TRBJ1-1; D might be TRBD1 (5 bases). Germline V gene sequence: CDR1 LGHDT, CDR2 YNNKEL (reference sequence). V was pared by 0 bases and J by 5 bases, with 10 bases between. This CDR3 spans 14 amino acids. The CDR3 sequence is CASSQESRGTEAFF. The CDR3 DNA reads TGTGCCAGCAGCCAAGAATCACGGGGGACTGAAGCTTTCTTT. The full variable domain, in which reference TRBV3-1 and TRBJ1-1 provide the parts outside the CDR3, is DTAVSQTPKYLVTQMGNDKSIKCEQNLGHDTMYWYKQDSKKFLKIMFSYNNKELIINETVPNRFSPKSPDKAHLNLHINSLELGDSAVYFCASSQESRGTEAFFGQGTRLTVV.

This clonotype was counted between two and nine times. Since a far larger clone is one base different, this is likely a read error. CDR3 coding DNA: TGCGCCAGCAGCTTGGCCGGGGAGACCCGGTACTTC. It yields the protein CASSLAGETRYF. V is TRBV5-1 and J is TRBJ2-5; possibly TRBD2 for D (5 bases). The CDR3 spans 12 residues. The germline V gene encodes CDR1 SGHRS and CDR2 YFSETQ.

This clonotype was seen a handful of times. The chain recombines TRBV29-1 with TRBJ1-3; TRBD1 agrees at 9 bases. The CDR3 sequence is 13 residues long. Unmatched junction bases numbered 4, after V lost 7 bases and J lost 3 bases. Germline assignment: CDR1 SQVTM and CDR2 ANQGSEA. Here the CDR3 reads CSATGGDGNTIYF. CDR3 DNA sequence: TGCAGCGCGACAGGGGGAGATGGAAACACCATATATTTT.